This T cell receptor (beta chain) was documented in a study of T cells in Graves' hyperthyroidism and ophthalmopathy (dated 2019 in TCRdb). Background for the entire study: Peripheral blood was collected at initial diagnosis, before any treatment. A discovery cohort of about a hundred patients, roughly 43 with Graves' ophthalmopathy and about 58 with stable Graves' hyperthyroidism, was used to find distinguishing TCR V-J signatures. Whether ophthalmopathy could be predicted prospectively was tested in an independent validation cohort made up of under 20 hyperthyroidism patients plus 17 patients who later progressed to ophthalmopathy. For training and testing, the 80 to 100 patients in the discovery cohort were randomly divided in a 7:3 ratio. The study also compared thyroid tissue and blood T-cell repertoires from five or six Graves' hyperthyroidism patients. Following sampling, methimazole starting at 30 mg daily was given to hyperthyroidism patients, and high-dose intravenous methylprednisolone was given to ophthalmopathy patients. TCR Vbeta CDR3 sequencing of roughly 140 peripheral blood samples (43 ophthalmopathy, under 80 hyperthyroidism and roughly 17 progressor patients) is reported in the paper. General study outcomes and caveats: In validation, the model predicted progression to ophthalmopathy a median of approximately 6.3 months before onset, with roughly 70% sensitivity and roughly 77% specificity. A 13 V-J signature model separated ophthalmopathy from stable hyperthyroidism, with approximately 86% sensitivity and about 81% specificity in cross-validation and 80%/75% in testing. Most expanded thyroid clonotypes (frequency above 0.001) were also found in blood, which suggests that blood repertoires may mirror thyroid immune responses. Sample size was not statistically predetermined, and investigators were not blinded to group allocation.

Amplification of TCR beta CDR3 regions was carried out from RNA transcripts. The TCR CDR3 was subjected to a first round of RT-PCR using the HTBI primer set and the Qiagen OneStep RT-PCR kit. A second multiplex PCR round built the libraries, followed by size selection and purification. The libraries were sequenced on an Illumina HiSeq2000 using paired-end 100 bp reads. In the original analysis: SOAPnuke was used to process the raw data, throwing out any read that contained adapters or uncalled bases, had a mean Phred below 15, or lacked an exact constant-primer or identifier match. COPE v1.2.5 was used to merge high-quality paired reads, and clonotypes were defined as unique nucleotide sequences. MiTCR v1.1 was used to align the clonotypes against IMGT TRBV, TRBD and TRBJ reference segments. Only V-J combinations with frequency above 0.0001, covering about 99% of repertoires, were analysed. A TCS score was defined as the ratio of F50 (clonal expansion) to E x V (chaos), with BLOSUM62-based TCRdist applied between CDR3 peptides within each V-J. Welch's t-statistics and random forest reduced some 510 V-J features to about 13, which were used in a naive Bayes classifier (R e1071). The similarity between thyroid and blood repertoires was quantified using the Morisita-Horn index. In-frame beta chains were kept once TCRdb had trimmed the public reads at Q25 with fastp and called clones with MiXCR. Each entry is one CDR3 protein sequence, shown with its most common DNA and genes. TCRdb, not the original authors, processed these V and J calls. This sample comprises about 99,000 distinct CDR3 sequences, about 45% of them detected only once. 20% to 30% of the sample is in the top ten clones.

Stable Graves' hyperthyroidism was defined as no progression to ophthalmopathy during 18 months of follow-up. The hyperthyroidism patients were between 18 and 65 years old and newly diagnosed, with a disease duration of less than 2 months. Patients with uncontrolled infections, other autoimmune diseases, pregnancy or lactation were excluded. Diagnoses relied on clinical symptoms, serum thyroxine and TRAb, thyroid ultrasound and orbital computed tomography. Ficoll-Paque density gradient centrifugation was used to isolate PBMCs from about 9 ml of fresh peripheral blood. Total RNA was extracted using Trizol reagent, and RNA quality was assessed on an Agilent 2100 Bioanalyzer. In this sample, this clonotype turned up many times. The specificity of this receptor is unknown. No much larger clonotype is one base removed from it; base qualities were not supplied. V and J lose 4 bases and 1 base, and a span of 10 bases separates them. CDR1 SNHLY and CDR2 FYNNEI were looked up in the germline V gene. The CDR3 contains 14 residues, cysteine and phenylalanine counted. CDR3 DNA only is kept here, 42 bases in frame from base 1.

The sample taken for sequencing was blood. This TCR was sampled from a man aged 35 to 55 with Graves' hyperthyroidism. The sequence joins TRBV2 to TRBJ1-2; the D gene is perhaps TRBD1, on 6 matching bases. The nucleotide sequence reads as follows: TGTGCCAGCAGTGGGAGGGGGGATAACTATGGCTACACCTTC. Translated, this gives CASSGRGDNYGYTF. Joined to the reference TRBV2 and TRBJ1-2 proteins, this CDR3 gives the full variable domain: EPEVTQTPSHQVTQMGQEVILRCVPISNHLYFYWYRQILGQKVEFLVSFYNNEISEKSEIFDDQFSVERPDGSNFTLKIRSTKLEDSAMYFCASSGRGDNYGYTFGSGTRLTVV.